This T cell receptor (beta chain) was captured in a study of T cells in Graves' hyperthyroidism and ophthalmopathy. Looking at the study overall: The blood sample was taken at first diagnosis, before treatment began.

RNA transcripts yielded amplified TCR beta CDR3 regions. The HTBI primer set served for first-round RT-PCR of the TCR CDR3. MiXCR, run by TCRdb on the multiplex PCR reads, gives a single entry per CDR3 protein. The repertoire holds around 340,000 distinct CDR3 sequences, with roughly 18% as singletons. Subjects with ophthalmopathy showed a Clinical Activity Score no lower than 3, a NOSPECS grade no lower than 4, and a duration shorter than 3 months. Criteria for exclusion of patients were uncontrolled infection, other autoimmune disease, pregnancy or lactation. Each diagnosis was grounded in clinical symptoms, serum thyroxine and TRAb, thyroid ultrasound, and orbital computed tomography. This CDR3 has 19 residues. CDR1 and CDR2 (germline): MNHEY, SVGAGI. V lost 2 bases to trimming and J lost 7 bases; unmatched junction nucleotides: 17. This clonotype has more than one count but fewer than ten.

This chain links TRBV6-5 with TRBJ1-6, with 7 bases lining up with TRBD1. Input material: blood. This sequence originates from a woman aged 40 to 50 with Graves' ophthalmopathy. The CDR3 DNA sequence: TGTGCCAGCAGTTACCGGTTCCGAGGCAGGGACAGTAGAAATTCACCCCTCCACTTT. Its protein product is CASSYRFRGRDSRNSPLHF.